This TCR beta chain was recovered during a study of blood T cell repertoires in COVID-19. Study-wide context: From the United States, Italy and Spain came samples of acute and convalescent COVID-19. From T cells, B-cell-depleted T cells, or PBMCs came the material, which was cDNA or gDNA.

With 4 bases clipped from V and 6 bases from J, the junction kept 8 bases outside the gene matches. Germline V lookup: CDR1 LGHDT, CDR2 YNNKEL (reference sequence). The CDR3 loop spans 15 amino acids. In the authors' methods: Estimated nucleated cell counts came from reference gene primer amplification. Generated by immunoSEQ multiplex PCR, the TCRdb table keeps only in-frame clones and is missing some. The DNA gave D and trimming, while V, J and clone size come from that table. The table lists roughly 7,900 clones, approximately 86% of them singletons, with just over 7% in the top ten. The gene calls are TRBV3-1 (or the pseudogene TRBV3-2) and TRBJ2-1, with 8 bases matching TRBD2. The sequence came from a human donor with active COVID-19. The donor label of this sample is uncertain. Sequenced: peripheral blood. CDR3 amino acids: CASSPTSGSRNEQFF. The CDR3 coding sequence is TGTGCCAGCAGCCCAACGAGCGGGAGTCGCAATGAGCAGTTCTTC.